These 28 T cell receptor beta chains came from one sample sequenced in a study of Graves' ophthalmopathy and Graves' hyperthyroidism. RNA transcripts served as template for amplifying TCR beta CDR3 sequences. A first-round RT-PCR used HTBI primers, followed by a second-round multiplex PCR. One entry per CDR3 protein results from TCRdb running MiXCR on the multiplex PCR reads. Here the sample spans around 1.1 million distinct CDR3 sequences, approximately 35% being singletons. The specimen sequenced was peripheral blood or thyroid tissue (not recorded which). All receptors derive from an adult man with Graves' hyperthyroidism.

About this clonotype: Lacking the conserved final phenylalanine or tryptophan, this CDR3 likely reflects a read error. No DNA is shown, since the ends of the CDR3 on it are uncertain; the CDR3 is the one TCRdb lists. The rearrangement joins TRBV7-2 to TRBJ2-7. Looked up from germline, CDR1 is SGHTA and CDR2 is FQGNSA. The CDR3 extends over 11 residues, inclusive of both ends. CDR3 in amino acids: CASSSPSGSYY.

This clonotype was observed at least ten times. The rearrangement links TRBV3-1 to TRBJ1-1; D is unresolved. The CDR3 is 14 amino acids. Looked up from germline, CDR1 is LGHDT and CDR2 is YNNKEL (reference sequence). V was pared by 5 bases and J by 0 bases, with 10 bases between. This chain's CDR3 is CASSYTGLNTEAFF. CDR3 in DNA: TGTGCCAGCAGCTATACGGGGTTGAACACTGAAGCTTTCTTT.

The CDR3 spells CASSLTRDSGSSAEQYF. In nucleotides, the CDR3 is TGCGCCAGCAGCTTAACTCGCGATAGCGGGAGCTCTGCCGAGCAGTACTTC. The rearrangement uses TRBV5-1 and TRBJ2-7; 9 nucleotides line up with TRBD2. With V trimmed by 2 bases and J by 6 bases, 15 bases remained unmatched. Germline CDR1 is SGHRS and CDR2 is YFSETQ. The CDR3 length is 17 residues. The variable domain in full, completed from reference TRBV5-1 and TRBJ2-7, reads KAGVTQTPRYLIKTRGQQVTLSCSPISGHRSVSWYQQTPGQGLQFLFEYFSETQRNKGNFPGRFSGRQFSNSRSEMNVSTLELGDSALYLCASSLTRDSGSSAEQYFGPGTRLTVT.

This clonotype was seen repeatedly, ten times or more. This rearrangement joins TRBV7-8 to TRBJ2-5; no reliable D call. Germline V gene data show CDR1 as SGHVS and CDR2 as FQNEAQ. The V end was cut by 5 bases, the J end by 0 bases, with 16 bases between. The CDR3 contains 16 residues. The CDR3 sequence is CASSTGTGRYQETQYF. The CDR3, as DNA: TGTGCCAGCAGCACCGGAACGGGCAGGTACCAAGAGACCCAGTACTTC.

Many counts were recorded for this clonotype. The genes are TRBV6-6 and TRBJ2-7; D remains unclear. Germline loops: CDR1 MNHNY, CDR2 SVGAGI (reference sequence). V lost 8 bases and J lost 0, with 11 bases in between. The CDR3 consists of 13 residues. CDR3 protein: CASCTRSSYEQYF. The CDR3 coding sequence is TGTGCCAGCTGTACCCGTAGCTCCTACGAGCAGTACTTC.

This clonotype was observed at least ten times. The genes are TRBV11-2 and TRBJ2-5; TRBD2 aligns across 7 bases. The CDR3 totals 15 residues. The ends lost 5 bases at V and 0 bases at J; junction bases unmatched: 6. The germline V gene has CDR1 SGHAT and CDR2 FQNNGV. The CDR3: CASSIKAGNQETQYF. Here the CDR3 DNA reads TGTGCCAGCAGCATCAAAGCGGGGAACCAAGAGACCCAGTACTTC.

This clonotype has ten or more counts. The chain uses TRBV10-3 and TRBJ1-1; 7 positions agree with TRBD1. Germline values: CDR1 ENHRY, CDR2 SYGVKD. The CDR3 contains 14 residues. The V gene end was trimmed by 5 bases and the J gene end by 5 bases; junction bases not matched to a gene: 8. CDR3 region: CAISRKTGETEAFF. The CDR3 DNA is TGTGCCATCAGTCGAAAAACAGGGGAAACTGAAGCTTTCTTT.

Concerning this clonotype itself: The CDR3 does not end in the conserved phenylalanine or tryptophan, so this is likely a read error. The DNA is left out, because the CDR3 cannot be placed on it with certainty; the CDR3 is given as TCRdb lists it. The chain combines TRBV6-6 with TRBJ1-1. Germline lookup yields CDR1 MNHNY and CDR2 SVGAGI (reference sequence). The CDR3 length equals 8 residues, ends included. The CDR3 protein is CASSYAKL.

Ten or more counts support this clonotype. The rearrangement joins TRBV7-9 to TRBJ2-7; 11 nucleotides align to TRBD2. The CDR3 consists of 15 residues. Losses at the gene ends were 4 bases for V and 5 bases for J; bases not matched to a gene: 7. Germline V CDR1 and CDR2: SEHNR, FQNEAQ (reference sequence). In nucleotides, the CDR3 is TGTGCCAGCAGCTCTACTAGCGGGAGTTTTAACGAGCAGTACTTC. Its translation: CASSSTSGSFNEQYF.

The V gene is TRBV3-1, the J gene TRBJ2-7; D ambiguous. In germline, CDR1 is LGHDT, CDR2 YNNKEL (reference sequence). There are 15 residues in the CDR3. Trimming cost V 1 base and J 2 bases, with 12 bases left between them. The CDR3 spells CASSQGIRPTYEQYF. CDR3 nucleotides: TGTGCCAGCAGCCAAGGGATCAGACCGACCTACGAGCAGTACTTC.

This clonotype showed up many times. CDR3 sequence: CASSGARDSGNTIYF. DNA of the CDR3: TGTGCCAGCAGCGGGGCCCGGGACTCTGGAAACACCATATATTTT. This chain joins TRBV25-1 and TRBJ1-3; tentative D call: TRBD1 (5 bases). The germline gives CDR1 MGHDK, CDR2 SYGVNS. Between the trimmed V and J ends, which lost 6 bases and 0 bases, there was a span of 12 bases. The CDR3 totals 15 residues.

This clonotype was seen many times. The rearrangement uses TRBV20-1 and TRBJ1-1; D uncertain. Trimming took 3 bases from V and 4 from J, leaving 12 bases between them. The germline V gene has CDR1 DFQATT and CDR2 SNEGSKA (reference sequence). This CDR3 has 13 amino acids. The CDR3 DNA is TGCAGTGCTAGGCGGCCGTTGGGCACTGAAGCTTTCTTT. This encodes CSARRPLGTEAFF.

The chain carries TRBV10-3 and TRBJ2-7, with D possibly being TRBD1 or TRBD2 (9 bases each). CDR3 length: 17 residues. The V end lost 0 bases, the J end lost 5 bases, and 20 bases lay between the germline ends. Germline V CDR1 and CDR2: ENHRY, SYGVKD. The CDR3 loop reads CAISESASGTGWNEQYF. In DNA, the CDR3 is TGTGCCATCAGTGAGTCGGCTAGCGGGACAGGGTGGAACGAGCAGTACTTC.

There are many counts of this clonotype. The chain employs TRBV29-1 and TRBJ1-1, with D hard to call. The CDR3 runs to 11 residues. V was pared by 5 bases and J by 7 bases, with 11 bases between. CDR1 is SQVTM and CDR2 is ANQGSEA in the germline V gene. The DNA of the CDR3 is TGCAGCGTTCCTCGGCATGGTGAAGCTTTCTTT. The encoded protein is CSVPRHGEAFF.

This clonotype was found many times. J is TRBJ2-5 and V is TRBV12-3 or TRBV12-4, with 9 positions matching TRBD1. Trimming removed 1 base from V and 5 bases from J; junction bases left unmatched: 5. The CDR3 runs 15 residues. CDR3: CASSLDRGREETQYF. As DNA, the CDR3 is TGTGCCAGCAGTTTAGACAGGGGGCGAGAGGAGACCCAGTACTTC.

The V call is TRBV6-5, the J call TRBJ1-5; a possible D gene is TRBD1 (5 bases). The V end was cut by 3 bases, the J end by 3 bases, with 12 bases between. CDR3 length: 15 amino acids. Germline V gene lookup returns CDR1 MNHEY and CDR2 SVGAGI. CDR3 in amino acids: CASSYRGPYNQPQHF. The CDR3, as DNA: TGTGCCAGCAGTTATAGGGGACCCTACAATCAGCCCCAGCATTTT.

There are a few counts of this clonotype. The rearrangement uses TRBV10-3 and TRBJ2-5, with 8 bases identical to TRBD2. With 6 bases clipped from V and 5 bases from J, the junction kept 5 bases outside the gene matches. The CDR3 has 13 residues. The germline V gene has CDR1 ENHRY and CDR2 SYGVKD. The CDR3: CAISSGSLETQYF. For the CDR3, the DNA is TGTGCCATCAGCAGCGGGAGTCTGGAGACCCAGTACTTC.

This clonotype was observed at least ten times. This chain connects TRBV2 to TRBJ1-5; possibly TRBD1 for D (6 bases). Germline CDR1 SNHLY, CDR2 FYNNEI. The CDR3 totals 14 residues. The germline V and J ends were trimmed by 6 bases and 4 bases, with 13 bases remaining between them. DNA of the CDR3: TGTGCCAGCAGGAAGGGGGGGGCAAATCAGCCCCAGCATTTT. This encodes CASRKGGANQPQHF.

This chain connects TRBV2 to TRBJ1-1; weak D call: TRBD1 (5 bases). V was pared by 9 bases and J by 5 bases, with 19 bases between. The V gene's germline CDR1 is SNHLY and CDR2 FYNNEI. CDR3 size: 14 residues. The chain's CDR3 is CASETNQGRTEAFF. The DNA for the CDR3 is TGTGCCAGTGAAACTAACCAGGGAAGGACTGAAGCTTTCTTT.

V usage is TRBV7-2 and J usage is TRBJ1-6, with TRBD1 identical over 9 bases. The CDR3 contains 16 residues. Germline V lookup: CDR1 SGHTA, CDR2 FQGNSA. V lost 3 bases, J lost 9 bases, and 9 bases stayed unmatched. The CDR3 DNA sequence: TGTGCCAGCAGCTTCCCGGGGACAGGGATGGGTTCACCCCTCCACTTT. As protein: CASSFPGTGMGSPLHF.

This clonotype was recorded many times. The chain has TRBV4-3 and TRBJ1-5, with 8 bases lining up with TRBD1. V shed 0 bases, J shed 7 bases, and the junction held 2 bases outside the gene matches. CDR1 and CDR2 (germline): LGHNA, YSLEER. The CDR3 has 14 amino acids. The CDR3 DNA follows: TGCGCCAGCAGCCAAGACACAGGGGGGCAGCCCCAGCATTTT. Protein product: CASSQDTGGQPQHF.

This clonotype was recorded at least ten times. This sequence joins TRBV10-3 and TRBJ2-2; D perhaps matches TRBD2 (6 bases). This CDR3 spans 14 amino acids. V lost 8 bases and J lost 3, with 13 bases in between. Per the germline V gene, CDR1 is ENHRY and CDR2 is SYGVKD. This chain's CDR3 is CAIGFSGDTGELFF. CDR3 bases: TGTGCCATCGGATTCTCGGGAGACACCGGGGAGCTGTTTTTT.

On this clonotype: Because the CDR3 is missing its conserved closing phenylalanine or tryptophan, this is likely a read error. It is unclear where the CDR3 begins or ends on the DNA, so no DNA is shown, and the CDR3 is as TCRdb lists it. CDR3 amino acids: CSARDRGG. The V call is TRBV20-1, the J call TRBJ2-5; the D segment call TRBD1 is taken from the table without a DNA check. The germline CDR1 and CDR2 sequences are DFQATT and SNEGSKA (reference sequence). The CDR3 sequence runs 8 residues, both termini included.

The sample holds many counts of this clonotype. This chain joins TRBV6-5 and TRBJ1-5; D is uncertain. Trimming cost V 6 bases and J 7 bases, with 13 bases left between them. Looked up from germline, CDR1 is MNHEY and CDR2 is SVGAGI. This CDR3 is built from 13 residues. The CDR3, as DNA: TGTGCCAGCAGCTCCCCACGAGGGCAGCCCCAGCATTTT. Its translation is CASSSPRGQPQHF.

To note about this clonotype: At one end, the junction sequence differs from germline, possibly due to a read error. The chain recombines TRBV20-1 with TRBJ2-7, with D unclear. The CDR3 is 12 amino acids. Germline lookup yields CDR1 DFQATT and CDR2 SNEGSKA (reference sequence). The CDR3 DNA follows: TGCAGTGCTAGAGATTTCGGCTACAAGCAGTACTTC. It specifies CSARDFGYKQYF.

This clonotype was seen a few times. This chain connects TRBV6-5 to TRBJ1-1; no definite D call. Germline CDR1 MNHEY, CDR2 SVGAGI. The V and J ends lost 6 bases and 7 bases respectively, with 9 bases between them. The CDR3 is made up of 11 amino acids. The CDR3 DNA is TGTGCCAGCAGGCAGGTTGGTGAAGCTTTCTTT. Translation: CASRQVGEAFF.

The chain is built from TRBV2 and TRBJ2-3, with a possible D match to TRBD2 (5 bases). The germline gives CDR1 SNHLY, CDR2 FYNNEI. Trimming left V 6 bases short and J 6 bases short, with 19 bases between. The CDR3 spans 15 residues. The CDR3 DNA sequence: TGTGCCAGCAGGAGCGCGTCGGTACGGGGTGATACGCAGTATTTT. Amino acid sequence: CASRSASVRGDTQYF. Supplemented by reference TRBV2 and TRBJ2-3, the full variable domain reads EPEVTQTPSHQVTQMGQEVILRCVPISNHLYFYWYRQILGQKVEFLVSFYNNEISEKSEIFDDQFSVERPDGSNFTLKIRSTKLEDSAMYFCASRSASVRGDTQYFGPGTRLTVL.

The chain joins TRBV15 to TRBJ2-7, with D unclear. The CDR3 is 14 amino acids. V shed 3 bases and J shed 4 bases, with 13 bases lying between them. Germline CDR1 and CDR2: LNHNV and YYDKDF (reference sequence). The CDR3 is CATSSLKGEYEQYF. CDR3 nucleotide sequence: TGTGCCACCAGCAGCCTAAAGGGCGAGTACGAGCAGTACTTC.